The sequence of this TCR beta chain was determined in a study of T cell changes during pregnancy in multiple sclerosis. TCRdb's copy holds only in-frame clones and misses some; the assay was immunoSEQ multiplex PCR. The sample has about 40,000 clones; roughly nine tenths are singletons. Germline V CDR1 and CDR2: SQVTM, ANQGSEA. Trimming took 5 bases from V and 4 from J; bases not matched to a gene: 1. The CDR3 loop spans 12 amino acids. This material consisted of CD4+ T cells from peripheral blood mononuclear cells, taken in the third trimester of pregnancy. This sequence was found in a female donor in good health, enrolled as a control in a pregnancy study. The rearrangement uses TRBV29-1 and TRBJ2-5, with 10 nucleotides matching TRBD2. CDR3 region: CSVRTSGETQYF. The CDR3 bases are TGCAGCGTTAGGACTAGCGGAGAGACCCAGTACTTC.